This record covers a single TCR beta chain. Its matching antigen is unknown. Germline CDR1 is SGHRS and CDR2 is YFSETQ. Trimming left V 0 bases short and J 6 bases short, with 16 bases between. The CDR3 sequence is 15 residues long. This sample was taken from a study of T cell responses to AZD1222 COVID-19 vaccine. The overall study: Second-dose recipients at about 4 or about 12 weeks were treated as one pooled group.

Whole-study findings and limits: Vaccine-related CD4 TCRs covered spike, predominating at 160-218 and 743-854. It should be noted that donors were predominantly white British and more often female, and clonal diversity was possibly underestimated. In the spike-specific TCR repertoire, nearly half reportedly target unmutated variant regions.

Clones were sequenced by immunoSEQ multiplex PCR, and TCRdb holds only the in-frame ones, with some missing. The repertoire holds 150,000 to 200,000 clones, with around 94% as singletons. Sequencing was performed on peripheral blood, taken on day 0 of AZD1222 vaccination. The V call is TRBV5-1, the J call TRBJ2-7; perhaps TRBD1 as D (9 bases). This sequence originates from an adult in good health. The CDR3 nucleotides are TGCGCCAGCAGCTTGGAAGTAGCGGGACAGGGCGAGCAGTACTTC. It yields the protein CASSLEVAGQGEQYF.